This TCR beta chain derives from a study of radiation and T cells in renal cell carcinoma. The time point was: baseline pretreatment blood. As for treatment: 15 Gy SBRT to primary tumor, nephrectomy 4 weeks later. Blood was sampled at baseline, 2 weeks and 4 weeks after SBRT. The patient's renal cell carcinoma had clear cell pathology. Libraries were prepared by immunoSEQ multiplex PCR; TCRdb keeps only in-frame clonotypes and omits some of them. Of some 150,000 clones in the sample, nearly 90% were seen once. This CDR3 comprises 16 residues. CDR1 is MGHDK, CDR2 SYGVNS, per germline. V gave up 1 base and J gave up 3 bases, with 12 bases separating them. This clone was recorded only once.

Sequencing used blood, obtained from a patient whose treatment included radiotherapy and nephrectomy. The V call is TRBV25-1, the J call TRBJ1-4; D not certain. This sequence was found in a woman aged 50 to 65 with renal cell carcinoma. CDR3 DNA sequence: TGTGCCAGCAGTGAATCGGGATTTGAAGCTAATGAAAAACTGTTTTTT. Its protein is CASSESGFEANEKLFF.